This entry features one T cell receptor (beta chain) sequence. The antigen is not known. The repertoire was sequenced with immunoSEQ multiplex PCR; TCRdb's copy has only in-frame clones and lacks some. This sample carries some 1 million clones, about 77% of them seen once, and the ten largest clones take over 1.3%. This CDR3 region has 12 residues. V lost 6 bases and J lost 5, with 8 bases in between. CDR1 and CDR2 from the germline V gene are LGHNA and YNFKEQ. The sample belongs to a study of shared clonotypes between healthy human individuals. Study-level results: Naive CD4 clonotypes were shared across a few donors at 4.5% to 6%.

This clonotype was sampled from a man aged 18 to 29 in good health. J is TRBJ2-1 and V is TRBV4-2; TRBD1 is a possible D gene (6 bases). The sequenced sample was memory CD4+ T cells sorted from blood. Sample subset: CD45RA-negative fraction. This chain's CDR3 is CASRGHHNEQFF. In nucleotides, the CDR3 is TGTGCCAGCAGGGGACACCACAATGAGCAGTTCTTC.